This TCR beta chain was sequenced in a study of OX40 agonist ivuxolimab in advanced cancers. Method: immunoSEQ multiplex PCR; TCRdb's copy keeps in-frame clones and lacks some. The repertoire holds about 47,000 clones, with roughly 85% as singletons. Comment on this clone: Its antigen is not identified.

Study-wide points: Some patients without response likewise showed low normalized clonal expansion. There were, on average, more expanded clones in CD8+ T cells than in CD4+. At 0.1 to 3.0 mg/kg and by week 6, clonal expansion occurred in CD4+ and CD8+ blood T cells.

V shed 3 bases, J shed 3 bases, and the junction held 5 bases outside the gene matches. Germline V gene data show CDR1 as SGDLS and CDR2 as YYNGEE. This CDR3 is 14 amino acids long. The sample in question was CD4+ or CD8+ T cells sorted from blood, obtained in a trial of the OX40 agonist ivuxolimab. This sequence joins TRBV9 and TRBJ2-7; 8 bases are shared with TRBD2. The source is an adult with an advanced solid tumor such as melanoma, head and neck, liver or kidney cancer. This chain's CDR3 is CASSETGGIYEQYF. CDR3 bases: TGTGCCAGCAGCGAAACGGGAGGGATCTACGAGCAGTACTTC. The whole variable domain, filled in from reference TRBV9 and TRBJ2-7, reads DSGVTQTPKHLITATGQRVTLRCSPRSGDLSVYWYQQSLDQGLQFLIQYYNGEERAKGNILERFSAQQFPDLHSELNLSSLELGDSALYFCASSETGGIYEQYFGPGTRLTVT.